A single sample gave rise to the 6 T cell receptor beta chains below, sequenced in a study of blood T cell repertoires in COVID-19. The assay was immunoSEQ multiplex PCR, and TCRdb's table has in-frame clones only and misses some. The sample includes 250,000 to 350,000 clones, approximately 87% of them seen just once. The sequenced sample was PBMCs or T cells enriched from blood (not recorded which). All receptors derive from a woman under 40 who had recovered from COVID-19.

The V call is TRBV7-7, the J call TRBJ1-3; possible D gene TRBD1, 5 bases. The CDR3 loop spans 16 amino acids. V was pared by 5 bases and J by 0 bases, with 14 bases between. Germline V CDR1 and CDR2: SSHAT, FNYEAQ (reference sequence). Written as DNA, the CDR3 is TGTGCCAGCAGCCAGGGCCCCCCATTCTCTGGAAACACCATATATTTT. As protein: CASSQGPPFSGNTIYF.

The DNA for the CDR3 is TGTGCCAGCTCGCCGGCGCGAGGTTATGGCTACACCTTC. As protein: CASSPARGYGYTF. The chain links TRBV2 to TRBJ1-2; no definite D call. The germline gives CDR1 SNHLY, CDR2 FYNNEI. The CDR3 contains 13 residues. Trimming cost V 8 bases and J 5 bases, with 15 bases left between them.

V usage is TRBV6-2 or TRBV6-3 and J usage is TRBJ1-1; no clear D. This CDR3 comprises 16 residues. The germline CDR1 and CDR2 sequences are MNHEY and SVGEGT. Between the trimmed V and J ends, which lost 2 bases and 1 base, there was a span of 14 bases. The CDR3 loop is CASSYRIRVRNTEAFF. The CDR3 DNA sequence: TGTGCCAGCAGTTACAGGATCCGGGTGAGGAACACTGAAGCTTTCTTT.

The CDR3 DNA is TGTGCCTGGAGGGACAGGTCTAACTATGGCTACACCTTC. Translated, it gives CAWRDRSNYGYTF. The chain joins TRBV30 to TRBJ1-2; 7 nucleotides align to TRBD1. V lost 3 bases and J lost 0; bases outside the gene matches: 1. This CDR3 spans 13 amino acids. The V gene's germline CDR1 is GTSNPN and CDR2 SVGIG (reference sequence).

This chain links TRBV6-1 with TRBJ2-4, with D possibly matching TRBD1 (6 bases). Germline-derived CDR1 and CDR2 are MNHNS and SASEGT. The CDR3 length is 17 residues. With 2 bases removed from V and 0 bases from J, the gap between germline ends came to 14 bases. CDR3 protein: CASSERQAILAKNIQYF. CDR3 coding DNA: TGTGCCAGCAGTGAAAGACAGGCGATACTAGCCAAAAACATTCAGTACTTC.

A single count supports this clone. The chain combines TRBV21-1 with TRBJ1-2; TRBD1, the table's D call, was not compared with the DNA. TRBV21-1 is described as a pseudogene. The CDR3 spans 15 residues. The CDR3 loop is CASSKDYRASYGYTF. CDR3 nucleotides: TGTGCCAGCAGCAAAGACTACAGGGCAAGCTATGGCTACACCTTC.